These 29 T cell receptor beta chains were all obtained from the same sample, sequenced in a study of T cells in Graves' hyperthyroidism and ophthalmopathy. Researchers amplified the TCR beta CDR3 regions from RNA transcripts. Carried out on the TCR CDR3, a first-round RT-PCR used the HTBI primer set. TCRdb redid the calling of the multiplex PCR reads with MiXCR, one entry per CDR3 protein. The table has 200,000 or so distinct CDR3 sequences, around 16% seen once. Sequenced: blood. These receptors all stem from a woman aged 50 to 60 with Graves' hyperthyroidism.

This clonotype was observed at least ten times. The DNA for the CDR3 is TGTGCCAGCAGTTTACTAGTGGGAGGAAACGAGCAGTACTTC. Translating gives CASSLLVGGNEQYF. The chain is built from TRBV27 and TRBJ2-7; possible D gene TRBD2, 6 bases. The germline V and J ends were trimmed by 2 bases and 5 bases, with 13 bases remaining between them. The CDR3 length is 14 residues. CDR1 and CDR2 from the germline V gene are MNHEY and SMNVEV (reference sequence).

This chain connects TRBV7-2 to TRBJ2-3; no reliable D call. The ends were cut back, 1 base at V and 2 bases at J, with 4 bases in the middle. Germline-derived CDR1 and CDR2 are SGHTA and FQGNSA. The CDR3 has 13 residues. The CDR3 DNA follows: TGTGCCAGCAGCTTAGACCTCACAGATACGCAGTATTTT. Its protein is CASSLDLTDTQYF.

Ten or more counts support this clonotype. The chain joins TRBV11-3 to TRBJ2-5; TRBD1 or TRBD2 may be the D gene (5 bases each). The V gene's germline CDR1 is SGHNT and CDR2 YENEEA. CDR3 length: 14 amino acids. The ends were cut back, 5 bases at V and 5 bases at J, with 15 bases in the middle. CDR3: CASSPGPTEETQYF. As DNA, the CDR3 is TGTGCCAGCAGCCCGGGACCGACTGAGGAGACCCAGTACTTC.

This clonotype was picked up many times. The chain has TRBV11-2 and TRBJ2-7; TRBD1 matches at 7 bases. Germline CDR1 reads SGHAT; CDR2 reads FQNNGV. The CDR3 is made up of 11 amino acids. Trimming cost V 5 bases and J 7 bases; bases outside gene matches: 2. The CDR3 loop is CASSQGDEQYF. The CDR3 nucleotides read TGTGCCAGCAGCCAGGGGGATGAGCAGTACTTC. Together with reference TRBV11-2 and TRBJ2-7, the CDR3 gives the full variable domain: EAGVAQSPRYKIIEKRQSVAFWCNPISGHATLYWYQQILGQGPKLLIQFQNNGVVDDSQLPKDRFSAERLKGVDSTLKIQPAKLEDSAVYLCASSQGDEQYFGPGTRLTVT.

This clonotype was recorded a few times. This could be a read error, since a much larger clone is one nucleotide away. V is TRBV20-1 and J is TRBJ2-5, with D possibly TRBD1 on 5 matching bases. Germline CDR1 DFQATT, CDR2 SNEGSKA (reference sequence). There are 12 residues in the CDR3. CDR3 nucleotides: TGCAGTGCTCAGGGTTATCAAGAGACCCAGCACTTC. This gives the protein CSAQGYQETQHF.

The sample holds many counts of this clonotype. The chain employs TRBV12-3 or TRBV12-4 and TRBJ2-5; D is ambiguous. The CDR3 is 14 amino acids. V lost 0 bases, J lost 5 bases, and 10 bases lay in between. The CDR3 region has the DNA TGTGCCAGCAGTTTAGCTCTTAGTTCGGAGACCCAGTACTTC. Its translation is CASSLALSSETQYF.

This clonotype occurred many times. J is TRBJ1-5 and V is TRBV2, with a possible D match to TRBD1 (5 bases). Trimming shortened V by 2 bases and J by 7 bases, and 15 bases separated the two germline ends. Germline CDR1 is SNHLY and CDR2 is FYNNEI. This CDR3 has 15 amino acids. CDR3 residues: CASSEMALRDQPQHF. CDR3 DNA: TGTGCCAGCAGTGAAATGGCACTCAGGGACCAGCCCCAGCATTTT.

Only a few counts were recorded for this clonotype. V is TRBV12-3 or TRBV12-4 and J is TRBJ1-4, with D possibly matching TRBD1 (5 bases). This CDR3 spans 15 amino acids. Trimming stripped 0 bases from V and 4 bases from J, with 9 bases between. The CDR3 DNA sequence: TGTGCCAGCAGTTTAGCGGGACTGATTAATGAAAAACTGTTTTTT. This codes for CASSLAGLINEKLFF.

In DNA form, the CDR3 reads TGCGCCAGCAGGAGCGGTGTGGGAATCCAAGAGACCCAGTACTTC. Protein product: CASRSGVGIQETQYF. The rearrangement links TRBV5-1 to TRBJ2-5; TRBD2 might be the D (5 bases). Germline V lookup: CDR1 SGHRS, CDR2 YFSETQ. V was pared by 5 bases and J by 1 base, with 15 bases between. This CDR3 has 15 amino acids.

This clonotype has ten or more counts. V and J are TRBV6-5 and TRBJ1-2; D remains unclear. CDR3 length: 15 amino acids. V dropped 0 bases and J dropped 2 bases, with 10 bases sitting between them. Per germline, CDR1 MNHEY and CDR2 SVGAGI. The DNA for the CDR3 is TGTGCCAGCAGTTACTCGATCGGGGTCAACTATGGCTACACCTTC. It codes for CASSYSIGVNYGYTF.

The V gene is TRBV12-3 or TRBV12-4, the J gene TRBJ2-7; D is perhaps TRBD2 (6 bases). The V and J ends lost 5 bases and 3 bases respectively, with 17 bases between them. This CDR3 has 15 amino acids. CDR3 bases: TGTGCCAGCAGTCAACATAGCGGAGGCTACTACGAGCAGTACTTC. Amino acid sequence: CASSQHSGGYYEQYF.

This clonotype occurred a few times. Here the CDR3 reads CASHGGRGQLNTEAFF. The CDR3 DNA is TGTGCCAGTCACGGGGGGAGGGGACAGCTGAACACTGAAGCTTTCTTT. The chain has TRBV19 and TRBJ1-1; TRBD1 matches at 7 bases. CDR3 length equals 16 residues. The germline gives CDR1 LNHDA, CDR2 SQIVND (reference sequence). The V gene end was trimmed by 8 bases and the J gene end by 0 bases; junction bases not matched to a gene: 12.

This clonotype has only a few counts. The CDR3 region has the DNA TGTGCCTGGAGTGTACTCCGCCTTGAGAACACTGAAGCTTTCTTT. This sequence encodes CAWSVLRLENTEAFF. The rearrangement joins TRBV30 to TRBJ1-1; D is undetermined. Germline CDR1 is GTSNPN and CDR2 is SVGIG (reference sequence). This CDR3 has 15 residues. The ends were cut back, 0 bases at V and 1 base at J, with 12 bases in the middle.

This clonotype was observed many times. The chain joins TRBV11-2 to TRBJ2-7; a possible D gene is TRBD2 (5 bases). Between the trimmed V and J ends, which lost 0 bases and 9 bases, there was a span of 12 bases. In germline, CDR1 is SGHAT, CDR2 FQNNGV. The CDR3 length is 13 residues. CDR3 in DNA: TGTGCCAGCAGCTTAGAACGGCACGAGGGGCAGTACTTC. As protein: CASSLERHEGQYF. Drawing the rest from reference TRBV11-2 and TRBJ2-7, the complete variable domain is EAGVAQSPRYKIIEKRQSVAFWCNPISGHATLYWYQQILGQGPKLLIQFQNNGVVDDSQLPKDRFSAERLKGVDSTLKIQPAKLEDSAVYLCASSLERHEGQYFGPGTRLTVT.

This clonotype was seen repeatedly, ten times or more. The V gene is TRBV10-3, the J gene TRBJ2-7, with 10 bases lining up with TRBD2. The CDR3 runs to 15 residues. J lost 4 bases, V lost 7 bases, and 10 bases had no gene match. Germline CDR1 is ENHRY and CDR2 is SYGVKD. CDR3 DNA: TGTGCCATCACCGCCTTTTCTAGCGGGAGTTACGAGCAGTACTTC. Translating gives CAITAFSSGSYEQYF.

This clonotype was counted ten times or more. The CDR3 region is CSAREVGRDYEQYF. CDR3 in DNA: TGCAGTGCTAGAGAGGTTGGCAGAGACTACGAGCAGTACTTC. The chain carries TRBV20-1 and TRBJ2-7; D gene ambiguous. V dropped 0 bases and J dropped 3 bases, with 12 bases sitting between them. Germline-derived CDR1 and CDR2 are DFQATT and SNEGSKA (reference sequence). This CDR3 is built from 14 residues.

Here the CDR3 reads CASSLDPGGETQYF. CDR3 bases: TGTGCCAGCAGCTTGGATCCGGGGGGAGAGACCCAGTACTTC. The V call is TRBV5-4, the J call TRBJ2-5, with 7 bases matching TRBD2. After removal of 0 bases from V and 4 bases from J, the junction contained 3 bases not matched to a gene. The CDR3 extends over 14 amino acids. Germline values: CDR1 SGHNT, CDR2 YYREEE (reference sequence).

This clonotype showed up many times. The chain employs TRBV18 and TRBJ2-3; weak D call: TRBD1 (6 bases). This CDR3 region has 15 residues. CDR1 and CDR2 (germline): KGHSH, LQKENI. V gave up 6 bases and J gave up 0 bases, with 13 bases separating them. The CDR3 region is CASSKPGQSTDTQYF. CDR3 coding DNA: TGTGCCAGCTCGAAACCTGGACAGAGCACAGATACGCAGTATTTT. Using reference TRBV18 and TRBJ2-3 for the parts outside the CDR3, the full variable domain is NAGVMQNPRHLVRRRGQEARLRCSPMKGHSHVYWYRQLPEEGLKFMVYLQKENIIDESGMPKERFSAEFPKEGPSILRIQQVVRGDSAAYFCASSKPGQSTDTQYFGPGTRLTVL.

CDR3 loop: CASSPPVLGSYEQYF. The CDR3 nucleotides are TGTGCCAGCTCACCACCGGTTCTGGGTTCCTACGAGCAGTACTTC. The chain couples TRBV18 to TRBJ2-7; D is unclear. The CDR3 runs to 15 residues. V shed 0 bases and J shed 1 base, with 10 bases lying between them. Germline CDR1 reads KGHSH; CDR2 reads LQKENI.

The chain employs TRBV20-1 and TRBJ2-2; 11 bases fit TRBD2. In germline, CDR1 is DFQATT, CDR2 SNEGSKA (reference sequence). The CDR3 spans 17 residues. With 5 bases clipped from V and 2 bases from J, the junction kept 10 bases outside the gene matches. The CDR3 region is CSARPLTSGANTGELFF. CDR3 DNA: TGCAGTGCTCGCCCGTTGACTAGCGGGGCTAACACCGGGGAGCTGTTTTTT.

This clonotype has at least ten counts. CDR3 nucleotides: TGTGCCAGCAGTTACTTGGGCGGGAGTAAAAACGAGCAGTACTTC. Translation: CASSYLGGSKNEQYF. The V and J genes are TRBV6-6 and TRBJ2-7; the match to TRBD2 covers 7 bases. V trimming: 1 base; J trimming: 5 bases; junction bases outside the gene matches: 8. Germline V gene data show CDR1 as MNHNY and CDR2 as SVGAGI (reference sequence). The CDR3 is 15 residues long.

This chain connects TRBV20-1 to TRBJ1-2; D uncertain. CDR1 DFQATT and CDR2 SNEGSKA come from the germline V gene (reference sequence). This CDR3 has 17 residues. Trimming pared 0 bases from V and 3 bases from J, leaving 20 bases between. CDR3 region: CSARDDMGREYDYGYTF. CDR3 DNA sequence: TGCAGTGCTAGAGATGACATGGGTAGGGAGTATGACTATGGCTACACCTTC.

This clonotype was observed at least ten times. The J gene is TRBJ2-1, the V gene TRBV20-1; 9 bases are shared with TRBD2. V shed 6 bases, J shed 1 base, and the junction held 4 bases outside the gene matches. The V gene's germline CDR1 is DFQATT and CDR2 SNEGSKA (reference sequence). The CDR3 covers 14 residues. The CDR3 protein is CSARLAGSYNEQFF. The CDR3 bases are TGCAGTGCGAGGCTAGCGGGATCCTACAATGAGCAGTTCTTC.

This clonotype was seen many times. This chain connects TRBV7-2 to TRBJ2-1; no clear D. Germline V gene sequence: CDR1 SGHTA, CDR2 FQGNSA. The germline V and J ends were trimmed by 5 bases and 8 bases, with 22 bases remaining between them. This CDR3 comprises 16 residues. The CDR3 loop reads CASSPDEVPSFYEQFF. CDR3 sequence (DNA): TGTGCCAGCAGCCCCGACGAGGTTCCAAGTTTCTATGAGCAGTTCTTC.

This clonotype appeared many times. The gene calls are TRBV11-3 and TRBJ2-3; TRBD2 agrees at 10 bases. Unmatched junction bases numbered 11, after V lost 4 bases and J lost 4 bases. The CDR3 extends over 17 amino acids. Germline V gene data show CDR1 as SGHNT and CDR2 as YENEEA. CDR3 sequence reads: CASSSGASGSTSDTQYF. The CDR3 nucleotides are TGTGCCAGCAGCTCCGGGGCTAGCGGGAGTACTTCAGATACGCAGTATTTT.

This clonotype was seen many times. In DNA form, the CDR3 reads TGTGCCAGCAGAAATCTAGCGGGAGGGAAGGGCAATGAGCAGTTCTTC. Translating it yields CASRNLAGGKGNEQFF. The rearrangement links TRBV11-2 to TRBJ2-1; TRBD2 aligns across 12 bases. Germline V gives CDR1 SGHAT, CDR2 FQNNGV. The CDR3 totals 16 residues. J lost 6 bases, V lost 6 bases, and 9 bases had no gene match. Supplemented by reference TRBV11-2 and TRBJ2-1, the full variable domain reads EAGVAQSPRYKIIEKRQSVAFWCNPISGHATLYWYQQILGQGPKLLIQFQNNGVVDDSQLPKDRFSAERLKGVDSTLKIQPAKLEDSAVYLCASRNLAGGKGNEQFFGPGTRLTVL.

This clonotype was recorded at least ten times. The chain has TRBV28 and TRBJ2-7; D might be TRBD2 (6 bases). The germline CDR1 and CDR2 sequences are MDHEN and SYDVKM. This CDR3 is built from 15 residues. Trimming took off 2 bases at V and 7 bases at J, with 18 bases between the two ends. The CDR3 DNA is TGTGCCAGCAGTTTACTAACGGGGGAACCGGGGGAGCAGTACTTC. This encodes CASSLLTGEPGEQYF.

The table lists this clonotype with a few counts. The CDR3 coding sequence is TGTGCCAGCACTGCTAGCGGGGTACCCTACAATGAGCAGTTCTTC. This codes for CASTASGVPYNEQFF. The chain employs TRBV6-1 and TRBJ2-1, with 9 nucleotides matching TRBD2. Germline V gene lookup returns CDR1 MNHNS and CDR2 SASEGT. The length of the CDR3 is 15 residues. Losses at the gene ends were 7 bases for V and 2 bases for J; bases not matched to a gene: 6.

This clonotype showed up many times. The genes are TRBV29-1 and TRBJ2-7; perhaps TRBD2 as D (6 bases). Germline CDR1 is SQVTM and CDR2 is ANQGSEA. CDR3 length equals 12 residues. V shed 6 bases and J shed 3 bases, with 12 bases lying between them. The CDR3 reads CSVPGSRYEQYF. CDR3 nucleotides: TGCAGCGTACCCGGGAGTCGCTACGAGCAGTACTTC.